One sample yielded the 30 T cell receptor beta chains listed below, sequenced in a study of blood T cells in healthy people across ages. Next came a second PCR, run for roughly 6 to 11 cycles, which used a sample-barcoded 5' primer along with a J-beta primer mix. TCRdb reanalysed the 5' RACE reads using MiXCR and keeps one entry per CDR3 protein. The repertoire consists of about 1.8 million distinct CDR3 sequences, with around 48% occurring once and the leading ten covering approximately 2%. Source material: blood. The receptors here all came from a woman aged 40 to 55 in good health.

This chain connects TRBV28 to TRBJ2-7; D might be TRBD1 (5 bases). Between the trimmed V and J ends, which lost 5 bases and 1 base, there was a span of 15 bases. CDR3 size: 15 residues. From germline, CDR1 is MDHEN and CDR2 SYDVKM. The CDR3 protein is CASSPQGRASYEQYF. The CDR3 region has the DNA TGTGCCAGCAGTCCCCAGGGCAGGGCGTCCTACGAGCAGTACTTC.

This clonotype was counted only a few times. The V gene is TRBV7-2, the J gene TRBJ2-1; D possibly corresponds to TRBD1 (5 bases). V was shortened by 1 base and J by 3 bases, with 13 bases between the two germline ends. The CDR3 contains 16 residues. Germline CDR1 reads SGHTA; CDR2 reads FQGNSA. CDR3 sequence (DNA): TGTGCCAGCAGCTTAGGCAGGGTGGGTGGCTACAATGAGCAGTTCTTC. Its protein is CASSLGRVGGYNEQFF. Full variable domain (outside the CDR3, taken from reference TRBV7-2 and TRBJ2-1): GAGVSQSPSNKVTEKGKDVELRCDPISGHTALYWYRQSLGQGLEFLIYFQGNSAPDKSGLPSDRFSAERTGGSVSTLTIQRTQQEDSAVYLCASSLGRVGGYNEQFFGPGTRLTVL.

The CDR3 sequence: CASRLTRTGFYEQYF. CDR3 in DNA: TGTGCCAGCAGACTCACTAGGACAGGGTTCTACGAGCAGTACTTC. The chain links TRBV6-5 to TRBJ2-7; TRBD1 matches 8 bases. Germline CDR1 and CDR2: MNHEY and SVGAGI. The J segment lost 3 bases and the V segment lost 6 bases, leaving 10 bases of the junction unmatched. CDR3 size: 15 residues.

In regard to this clonotype: One end of the junction is discordant with germline, which a read error may explain. The CDR3 loop is CASSKGGPDAQYF. The CDR3 region has the DNA TGTGCCAGCAGCAAGGGGGGGCCAGATGCGCAGTATTTT. The chain recombines TRBV12-3 or TRBV12-4 with TRBJ2-3, with TRBD2 as a possible D gene (7 bases). This CDR3 contains 13 residues.

The V gene is TRBV15, the J gene TRBJ1-4; D possibly corresponds to TRBD1 (5 bases). CDR1 LNHNV and CDR2 YYDKDF come from the germline V gene (reference sequence). Between the trimmed V and J ends, which lost 7 bases and 8 bases, there was a span of 14 bases. The CDR3 length is 13 residues. Here the CDR3 reads CATMDGGWEKLFF. Here the CDR3 DNA reads TGTGCCACCATGGACGGGGGTTGGGAAAAACTGTTTTTT.

The gene calls are TRBV27 and TRBJ2-5, with TRBD2 identical over 8 bases. The J call may be faulty, since TRBJ2-7 better matches the DNA end. Germline V gene data show CDR1 as MNHEY and CDR2 as SMNVEV (reference sequence). There are 16 residues in the CDR3. DNA of the CDR3: TGTGCCAGCAGCCCCCTCCCAGCGGGGGCACAGTACGAGCAGTACTTC. Its translation is CASSPLPAGAQYEQYF.

J is TRBJ2-1 and V is TRBV28; possibly TRBD1 for D (5 bases). The V gene lost 4 bases and the J gene lost 5 bases, with 15 bases spanning the gap. The CDR3 has 15 amino acids. Germline CDR1 reads MDHEN; CDR2 reads SYDVKM. For the CDR3, the DNA is TGTGCCAGCAGTTCGTCCCAGGGTCGGGACAATGAGCAGTTCTTC. Amino acids: CASSSSQGRDNEQFF.

This clonotype was observed a handful of times. The V call is TRBV6-2 or TRBV6-3, the J call TRBJ2-6; the D is unclear. This CDR3 is 15 amino acids long. V lost 4 bases, J lost 2 bases, and 9 bases lay in between. In germline, CDR1 is MNHEY, CDR2 SVGEGT. In nucleotides, the CDR3 is TGTGCCAGCAGTTTACAAGCTGCTGGGGCCAACGTCCTGACTTTC. Translation: CASSLQAAGANVLTF.

The CDR3 coding sequence is TGTGCCACCACGCTAGCGGACAACTACAATGAGCAGTTCTTC. It codes for CATTLADNYNEQFF. The chain uses TRBV24-1 and TRBJ2-1; TRBD2 agrees at 7 bases. The germline gives CDR1 KGHDR, CDR2 SFDVKD. V shed 8 bases and J 3 bases; nucleotides not matched to a gene: 6. The CDR3 sequence is 14 residues long.

This clonotype was observed a few times. V usage is TRBV20-1 and J usage is TRBJ2-3; TRBD1 aligns across 7 bases. Per germline, CDR1 DFQATT and CDR2 SNEGSKA (reference sequence). This CDR3 is built from 14 residues. J gave up 1 base and V 4 bases, and 5 bases lay outside the gene matches. CDR3 sequence: CSATGTVRTDTQYF. CDR3 DNA: TGCAGTGCTACTGGGACAGTCCGCACAGATACGCAGTATTTT.

V is TRBV28 and J is TRBJ2-3; D unclear. CDR1 and CDR2 (germline): MDHEN, SYDVKM. The CDR3 is made up of 15 amino acids. The V end was cut by 2 bases, the J end by 2 bases, with 11 bases between. CDR3 in amino acids: CASSLGTSVTDTQYF. The CDR3, as DNA: TGTGCCAGCAGTTTAGGTACTTCGGTCACAGATACGCAGTATTTT.

This clonotype occurred many times. Here the CDR3 reads CASSLDRAYNEQFF. CDR3 bases: TGTGCCAGCAGCTTAGACAGGGCCTACAATGAGCAGTTCTTC. The chain combines TRBV7-2 with TRBJ2-1; tentatively, D is TRBD1 (6 bases). V shed 1 base and J shed 2 bases, with 6 bases lying between them. The germline gives CDR1 SGHTA, CDR2 FQGNSA. This CDR3 has 14 residues.

A single count supports this clonotype. CDR3 in amino acids: CASSGLTASYEQYF. Written as DNA, the CDR3 is TGCGCCAGCAGCGGGTTGACAGCCTCCTACGAGCAGTACTTC. The chain is built from TRBV5-1 and TRBJ2-7; possibly TRBD1 for D (5 bases). V lost 4 bases and J 0 bases, leaving 11 bases between the germline ends. There are 14 residues in the CDR3. The V gene's germline CDR1 is SGHRS and CDR2 YFSETQ. The variable domain in full, with the rest retrieved from reference TRBV5-1 and TRBJ2-7, is KAGVTQTPRYLIKTRGQQVTLSCSPISGHRSVSWYQQTPGQGLQFLFEYFSETQRNKGNFPGRFSGRQFSNSRSEMNVSTLELGDSALYLCASSGLTASYEQYFGPGTRLTVT.

Concerning this clonotype itself: Relative to the germline gene, one junction end is altered; a read error may explain this. This rearrangement joins TRBV5-5 to TRBJ2-1; D might be TRBD1 (6 bases). The CDR3 consists of 15 residues. Germline-derived CDR1 and CDR2 are SGHKS and YYEKEE (reference sequence). CDR3 DNA sequence: TGTGCCAGCAGCTCCCCGGAACAGGGATTCAATGAGCAGTTATTC. Its translation: CASSSPEQGFNEQLF.

This sequence joins TRBV5-1 and TRBJ2-7; 7 bases map to TRBD2. Germline V gene lookup returns CDR1 SGHRS and CDR2 YFSETQ. The V gene end was trimmed by 4 bases and the J gene end by 0 bases; junction bases not matched to a gene: 4. CDR3 length: 14 residues. The CDR3 loop is CASSMTSFSYEQYF. In DNA, the CDR3 is TGCGCCAGCAGCATGACTAGCTTCTCCTACGAGCAGTACTTC.

The V and J genes are TRBV6-6 and TRBJ2-5; TRBD2 matches 11 bases. The germline CDR1 and CDR2 sequences are MNHNY and SVGAGI (reference sequence). This CDR3 spans 17 amino acids. With V trimmed by 4 bases and J by 7 bases, 14 bases remained unmatched. The CDR3 bases are TGTGCCAGCAGTTTGGCCGGGACTAGCGGCACTGGGCGGACCCAGTACTTC. Translated, it gives CASSLAGTSGTGRTQYF.

This chain uses TRBV5-6 with TRBJ2-4, with a weak D call TRBD2 (5 bases). Germline V gene lookup returns CDR1 SGHDT and CDR2 YYEEEE. V was pared by 7 bases and J by 0 bases, with 11 bases between. CDR3 length equals 14 residues. CDR3 DNA sequence: TGTGCCAGCCAGGCGGAGGTAGCCAAAAACATTCAGTACTTC. The encoded protein is CASQAEVAKNIQYF.

This chain links TRBV5-1 with TRBJ2-1; TRBD1 matches 9 bases. The CDR3 length is 16 residues. Per the germline V gene, CDR1 is SGHRS and CDR2 is YFSETQ. Germline trimming cut 2 bases from V and 7 bases from J; bases unmatched to any gene: 10. The CDR3 DNA reads TGCGCCAGCAGCTTCCCTACAGGGGGCAGGTCGAATGAGCAGTTCTTC. Its protein product is CASSFPTGGRSNEQFF.

This clonotype was picked up a small number of times. The rearrangement links TRBV24-1 to TRBJ2-1; D perhaps matches TRBD2 (6 bases). The CDR3 runs 14 residues. Germline V gives CDR1 KGHDR, CDR2 SFDVKD. Trimming cost V 4 bases and J 8 bases, with 14 bases left between them. CDR3 DNA: TGTGCCACCAGTGAACCATGGAGGGGACATGAGCAGTTCTTC. It is translated as CATSEPWRGHEQFF.

The genes are TRBV11-1 and TRBJ2-7; D is unresolved. The J call may be in error: the DNA end matches TRBJ2-5 better. Germline V lookup: CDR1 SGHAT, CDR2 FQDESV (reference sequence). CDR3 length: 15 residues. In nucleotides, the CDR3 is TGTGCCAGCAGCATAATTCCCGGCTCCTCTGAGACCCAGTACTTC. This sequence encodes CASSIIPGSSETQYF.

The J gene is TRBJ2-1, the V gene TRBV4-1, with TRBD1 matching 9 bases. There are 15 residues in the CDR3. Germline CDR1 and CDR2: MGHRA and YSYEKL. Trimming removed 1 base from V and 9 bases from J; junction bases left unmatched: 7. CDR3 in DNA: TGCGCCAGCAGCCAAGCGGGACAGGGCGCCCTTGAGCAGTTCTTC. As protein: CASSQAGQGALEQFF.

This clonotype was seen once. This chain uses TRBV6-6 with TRBJ1-4, with D unclear. The CDR3 extends over 17 amino acids. Per the germline V gene, CDR1 is MNHNY and CDR2 is SVGAGI (reference sequence). Trimming took 0 bases from V and 0 from J, leaving 11 bases between them. CDR3 protein: CASSYSVLSATNEKLFF. As DNA, the CDR3 is TGTGCCAGCAGTTACTCGGTTCTGAGTGCAACTAATGAAAAACTGTTTTTT.

This chain links TRBV5-1 with TRBJ1-4; 7 bases match TRBD1. Germline V gives CDR1 SGHRS, CDR2 YFSETQ. The CDR3 totals 14 residues. Trimming took 0 bases from V and 7 from J; bases not matched to a gene: 3. The CDR3 reads CASSLEGAREKLFF. The CDR3 bases are TGCGCCAGCAGCTTGGAGGGGGCGCGTGAAAAACTGTTTTTT.

The chain employs TRBV6-6 and TRBJ2-4, with TRBD1 identical over 7 bases. The end of the DNA fits TRBJ2-7 better, so the J call may be wrong. The CDR3 extends over 15 amino acids. Germline V gene lookup returns CDR1 MNHNY and CDR2 SVGAGI (reference sequence). CDR3 residues: CASSYGKTGSHEQYF. The CDR3 DNA reads TGTGCCAGCAGTTACGGGAAGACAGGGTCCCACGAGCAGTACTTC.

The genes are TRBV6-2 or TRBV6-3 and TRBJ2-5, with D hard to call. V shed 3 bases and J shed 4 bases, with 12 bases lying between them. The CDR3 loop spans 14 amino acids. Germline V gene lookup returns CDR1 MNHEY and CDR2 SVGEGT. The CDR3 DNA follows: TGTGCCAGCAGTTATTACCGGGTAGGAGAGACCCAGTACTTC. Its translation is CASSYYRVGETQYF.

The gene calls are TRBV7-2 and TRBJ2-5, with 9 bases matching TRBD1. The J call may be mistaken, given a closer DNA end match to TRBJ2-7. CDR3 length equals 15 residues. From germline, CDR1 is SGHTA and CDR2 FQGNSA. The CDR3 DNA is TGTGCCAGCAGCTTATCTACGGGACAGGGCAACGAGCAGTACTTC. Its translation: CASSLSTGQGNEQYF.

The CDR3 region is CASSQAATSGGVGNEQFF. The CDR3, as DNA: TGCGCCAGCAGCCAAGCGGCGACTAGCGGGGGGGTTGGCAATGAGCAGTTCTTC. The chain combines TRBV4-1 with TRBJ2-1, with TRBD2 matching over 14 bases. V lost 1 base, J lost 6 bases, and 8 bases stayed unmatched. Germline loops: CDR1 MGHRA, CDR2 YSYEKL. The CDR3 is 18 amino acids.

The chain carries TRBV20-1 and TRBJ2-4, with TRBD2 matching over 11 bases. The J call may be mistaken, given a closer DNA end match to TRBJ2-7. The V gene's germline CDR1 is DFQATT and CDR2 SNEGSKA (reference sequence). This CDR3 is 19 amino acids long. CDR3 protein: CSARDTGTSGPKALYEQYF. The CDR3, as DNA: TGCAGTGCTAGAGATACCGGGACTAGCGGTCCCAAGGCACTCTACGAGCAGTACTTC.

V is TRBV27 and J is TRBJ1-5, with a tentative D call TRBD1 (5 bases). This CDR3 is 14 amino acids long. Trimming stripped 5 bases from V and 7 bases from J, with 15 bases between. The germline CDR1 and CDR2 sequences are MNHEY and SMNVEV (reference sequence). DNA of the CDR3: TGTGCCAGCAGTGTGCCGGGCCGGGGCCAGCCCCAGCATTTT. Its translation: CASSVPGRGQPQHF.

In the case of this clonotype: The junction departs from the called germline gene at one end, perhaps through a read error. The chain uses TRBV7-2 and TRBJ2-1; TRBD1 aligns across 9 bases. CDR1 and CDR2 (germline): SGHTA, FQGNSA. This CDR3 has 13 residues. The CDR3 sequence is CASSGQGYNGQFF. CDR3 bases: TGTGCCAGCAGCGGACAGGGGTACAATGGGCAGTTCTTC.